This TCR beta chain stems from a study of cytomegalovirus exposure and HLA in healthy donors. About the study: In a previous analysis, more than 90 million unique TCR beta sequences were found from some 180 million T cells.

Worth noting for this clone: Its antigen is currently unknown.

This CDR3 has 15 residues. The V gene lost 3 bases and the J gene lost 10 bases, with 19 bases spanning the gap. CDR1 and CDR2 from the germline V gene are SGHTA and FQGNSA. General study results and limits: Later, TCR association rates were found to vary by HLA locus, highest for DRB1 and lowest for HLA-C.

It was with 60 Vbeta and 13 Jbeta primers that the PCR ran. Clones were read by immunoSEQ multiplex PCR, and TCRdb kept only the in-frame ones, dropping some. The sample includes approximately 140,000 clones, approximately 78% seen only once; the top ten take about 3%. This sequence was found in a human donor in good health. The genes are TRBV7-2 and TRBJ2-1; D is possibly TRBD1 (6 bases). The source material was PBMCs. CDR3 region: CASSFNRALVGEQFF. The CDR3 nucleotides read TGTGCCAGCAGCTTCAACAGGGCCCTCGTGGGCGAGCAGTTCTTC.